The text below deals with one T cell receptor beta chain. Its antigen is undetermined. The junction and the germline gene differ at one end; a read error may be behind it. These data are taken from a study of a mutant IDH1 vaccine in newly diagnosed glioma. Looking at the study overall: Patients got their first vaccination 4-6 weeks after radiotherapy alone, or with temozolomide cycles. Treated patients had a mean age of approximately 40 years and a roughly 60% male, around 40% female split. The therapy given earlier, which was standard therapy, consisted of radiotherapy, temozolomide, or both, and most of the patients received both. Study conclusions and caveats: Most patients, around 94%, showed vaccine-induced immune responses.

Here immunoSEQ multiplex PCR was the method, and the copy in TCRdb shows in-frame clones only, minus some. The sample lists 25,000 or so clones, approximately 88% occurring once. The CDR3 covers 14 residues. Germline-derived CDR1 and CDR2 are SGHDN and FVKESK. The time point denotes: week 47, end of study. The investigators gave 300 ug of mutant IDH1 20-mer peptide in each vaccine dose, together with topical imiquimod. Sequences were derived from PBMCs, sampled from a glioma patient whose treatment included an IDH1 peptide vaccine. This sequence was found in a man in his forties or fifties with glioma. The chain has TRBV14 and TRBJ2-3; D might be TRBD1 (6 bases). CDR3 in amino acids: CASSQGARSDTQYF. CDR3 sequence (DNA): TGTGCCAGCAGCCAGGGGGCTAGATCAGACACGCAGTATTTT.